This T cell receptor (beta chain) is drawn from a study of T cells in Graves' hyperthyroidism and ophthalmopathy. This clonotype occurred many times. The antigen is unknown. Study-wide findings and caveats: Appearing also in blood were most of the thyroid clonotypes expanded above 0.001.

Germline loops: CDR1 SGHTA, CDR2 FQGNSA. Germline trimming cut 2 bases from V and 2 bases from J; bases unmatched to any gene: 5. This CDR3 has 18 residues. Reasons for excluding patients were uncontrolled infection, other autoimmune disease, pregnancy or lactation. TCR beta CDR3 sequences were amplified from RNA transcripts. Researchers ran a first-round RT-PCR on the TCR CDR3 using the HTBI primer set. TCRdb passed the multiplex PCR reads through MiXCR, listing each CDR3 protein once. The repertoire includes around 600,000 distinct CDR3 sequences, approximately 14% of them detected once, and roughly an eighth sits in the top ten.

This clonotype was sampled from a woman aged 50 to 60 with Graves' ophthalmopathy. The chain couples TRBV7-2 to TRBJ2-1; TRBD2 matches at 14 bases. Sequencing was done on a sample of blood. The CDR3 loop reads CASSLRLAGGRAYNEQFF. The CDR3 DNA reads TGTGCCAGCAGCTTAAGACTAGCGGGAGGGCGTGCCTACAATGAGCAGTTCTTC.